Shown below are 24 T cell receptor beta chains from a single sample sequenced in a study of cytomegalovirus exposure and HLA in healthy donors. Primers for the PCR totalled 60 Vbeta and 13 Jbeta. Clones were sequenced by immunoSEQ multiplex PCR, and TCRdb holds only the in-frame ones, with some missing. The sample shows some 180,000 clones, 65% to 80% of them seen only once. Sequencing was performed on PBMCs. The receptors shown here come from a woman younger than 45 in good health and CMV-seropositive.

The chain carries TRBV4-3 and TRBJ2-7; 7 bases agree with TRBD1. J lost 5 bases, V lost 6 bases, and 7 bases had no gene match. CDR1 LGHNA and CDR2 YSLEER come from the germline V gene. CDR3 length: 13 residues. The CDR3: CASSPDRINEQYF. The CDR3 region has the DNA TGCGCCAGCAGTCCGGACAGGATCAACGAGCAGTACTTC.

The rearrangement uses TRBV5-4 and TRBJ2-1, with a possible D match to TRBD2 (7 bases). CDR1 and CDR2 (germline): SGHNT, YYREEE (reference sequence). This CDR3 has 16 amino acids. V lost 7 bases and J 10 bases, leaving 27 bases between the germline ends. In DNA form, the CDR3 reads TGTGCCAGCCGAAAAAAACTGGGGGGGCCCGACGGCGAGCAGTTCTTC. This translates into CASRKKLGGPDGEQFF.

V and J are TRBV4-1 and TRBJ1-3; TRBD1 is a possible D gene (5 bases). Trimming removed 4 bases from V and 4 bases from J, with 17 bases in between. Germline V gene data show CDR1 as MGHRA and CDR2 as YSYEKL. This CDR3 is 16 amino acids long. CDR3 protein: CASSRIGGLAGNTIYF. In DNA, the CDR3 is TGCGCCAGCAGCCGGATTGGGGGGTTAGCCGGAAACACCATATATTTT.

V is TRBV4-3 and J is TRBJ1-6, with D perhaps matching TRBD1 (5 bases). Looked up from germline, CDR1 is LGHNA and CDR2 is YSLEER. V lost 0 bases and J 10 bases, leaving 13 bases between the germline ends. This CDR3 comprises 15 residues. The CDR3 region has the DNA TGCGCCAGCAGCCAAGATTTAGGGGTAAGATCACCCCTCCACTTT. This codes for CASSQDLGVRSPLHF.

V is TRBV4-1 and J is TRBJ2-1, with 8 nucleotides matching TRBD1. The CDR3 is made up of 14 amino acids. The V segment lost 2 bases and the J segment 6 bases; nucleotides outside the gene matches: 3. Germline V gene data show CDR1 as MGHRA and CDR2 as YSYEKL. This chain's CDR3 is CASSQMDRANEQFF. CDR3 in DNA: TGCGCCAGCAGCCAAATGGACAGGGCCAATGAGCAGTTCTTC.

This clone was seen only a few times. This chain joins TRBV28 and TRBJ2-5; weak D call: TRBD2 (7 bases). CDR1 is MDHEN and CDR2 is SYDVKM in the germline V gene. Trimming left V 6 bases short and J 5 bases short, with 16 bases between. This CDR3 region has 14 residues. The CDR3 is CASSLGGPTETQYF. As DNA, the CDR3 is TGTGCCAGCAGCCTGGGGGGGCCAACGGAGACCCAGTACTTC.

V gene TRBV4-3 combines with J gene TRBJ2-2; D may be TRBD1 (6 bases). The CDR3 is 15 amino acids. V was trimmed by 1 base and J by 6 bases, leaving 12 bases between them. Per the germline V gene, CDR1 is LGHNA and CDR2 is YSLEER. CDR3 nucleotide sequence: TGCGCCAGCAGCCAAGCCCCAGGGGACCCCGGGGAGCTGTTTTTT. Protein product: CASSQAPGDPGELFF.

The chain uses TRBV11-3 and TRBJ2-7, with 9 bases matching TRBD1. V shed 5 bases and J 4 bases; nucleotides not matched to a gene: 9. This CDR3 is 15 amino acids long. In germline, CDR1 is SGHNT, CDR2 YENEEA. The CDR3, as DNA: TGTGCCAGCAGCCCGTTCGGGACAGGGCGATACGAGCAGTACTTC. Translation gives CASSPFGTGRYEQYF.

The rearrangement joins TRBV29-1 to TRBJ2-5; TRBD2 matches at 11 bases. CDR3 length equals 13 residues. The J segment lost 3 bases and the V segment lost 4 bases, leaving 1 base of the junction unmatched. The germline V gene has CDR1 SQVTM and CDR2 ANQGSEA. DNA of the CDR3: TGCAGCGTTGGGGGACTAGCGGAAGAGACCCAGTACTTC. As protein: CSVGGLAEETQYF.

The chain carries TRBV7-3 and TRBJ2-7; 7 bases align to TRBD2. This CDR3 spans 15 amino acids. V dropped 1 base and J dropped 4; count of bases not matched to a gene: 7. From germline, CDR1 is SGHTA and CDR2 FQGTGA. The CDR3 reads CASSLRAGDSYEQYF. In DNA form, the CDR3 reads TGTGCCAGCAGCTTAAGGGCGGGGGATTCTTACGAGCAGTACTTC.

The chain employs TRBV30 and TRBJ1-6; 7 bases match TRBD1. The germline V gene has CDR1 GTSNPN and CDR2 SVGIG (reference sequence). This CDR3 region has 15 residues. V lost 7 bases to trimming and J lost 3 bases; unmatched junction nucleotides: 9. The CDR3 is CASRRDSVYNSPLHF. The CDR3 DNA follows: TGTGCCTCGAGACGGGACAGTGTCTATAATTCACCCCTCCACTTT.

The CDR3 spells CASSPWTASGNTIYF. The CDR3 DNA is TGTGCCAGCAGCCCCTGGACAGCCTCTGGAAACACCATATATTTT. The V and J genes are TRBV5-8 and TRBJ1-3, with D tentatively TRBD1 (6 bases). The CDR3 runs 15 residues. CDR1 and CDR2 (germline): SGHTS, YDEGEE. V was shortened by 4 bases and J by 0 bases, with 11 bases between the two germline ends.

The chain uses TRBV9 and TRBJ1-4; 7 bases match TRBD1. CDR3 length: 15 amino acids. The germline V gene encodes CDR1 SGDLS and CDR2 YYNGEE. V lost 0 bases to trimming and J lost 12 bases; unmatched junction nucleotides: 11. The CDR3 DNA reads TGTGCCAGCAGCGTAGCCGCGGGACAGAATGCGGAACTGTTTTTT. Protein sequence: CASSVAAGQNAELFF.

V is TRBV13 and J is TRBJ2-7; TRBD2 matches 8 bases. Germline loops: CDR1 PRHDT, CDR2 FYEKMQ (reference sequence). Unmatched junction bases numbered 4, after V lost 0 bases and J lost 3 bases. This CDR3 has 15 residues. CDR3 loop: CASSLGGGAGYEQYF. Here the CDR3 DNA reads TGTGCCAGCAGCTTAGGCGGGGGGGCGGGCTACGAGCAGTACTTC.

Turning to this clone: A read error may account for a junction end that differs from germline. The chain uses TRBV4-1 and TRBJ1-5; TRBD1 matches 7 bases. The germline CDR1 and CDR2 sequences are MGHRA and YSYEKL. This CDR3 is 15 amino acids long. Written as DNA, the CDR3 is TGCGCCAGCAGCCAAGCAGTAGGGGGCAACCAGCCCCAGCATTTT. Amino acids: CASSQAVGGNQPQHF.

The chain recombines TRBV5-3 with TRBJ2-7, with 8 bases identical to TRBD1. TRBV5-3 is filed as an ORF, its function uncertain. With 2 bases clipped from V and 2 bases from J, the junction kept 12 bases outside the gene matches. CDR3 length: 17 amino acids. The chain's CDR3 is CARSLSSRQTGAYEQYF. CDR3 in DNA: TGTGCCAGAAGCTTATCCTCCCGGCAGACAGGGGCCTACGAGCAGTACTTC.

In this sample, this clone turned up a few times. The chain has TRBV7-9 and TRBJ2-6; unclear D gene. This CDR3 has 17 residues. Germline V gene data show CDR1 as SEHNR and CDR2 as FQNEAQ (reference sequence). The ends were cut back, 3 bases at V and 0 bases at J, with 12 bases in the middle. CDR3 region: CASSFLQALSGANVLTF. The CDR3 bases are TGTGCCAGCAGCTTTCTGCAGGCGCTCTCTGGGGCCAACGTCCTGACTTTC.

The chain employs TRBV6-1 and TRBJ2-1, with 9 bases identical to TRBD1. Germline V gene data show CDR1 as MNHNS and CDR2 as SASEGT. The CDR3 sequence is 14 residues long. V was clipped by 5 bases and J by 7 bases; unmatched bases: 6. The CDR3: CASSWGQGENEQFF. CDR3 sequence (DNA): TGTGCCAGCAGTTGGGGACAGGGAGAGAATGAGCAGTTCTTC.

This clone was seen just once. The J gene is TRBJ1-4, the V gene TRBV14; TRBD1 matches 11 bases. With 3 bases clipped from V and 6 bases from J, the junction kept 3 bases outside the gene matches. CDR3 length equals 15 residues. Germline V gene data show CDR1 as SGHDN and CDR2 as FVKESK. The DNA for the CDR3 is TGTGCCAGCAGCCACCTGGGACAGGGGGATGAAAAACTGTTTTTT. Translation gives CASSHLGQGDEKLFF.

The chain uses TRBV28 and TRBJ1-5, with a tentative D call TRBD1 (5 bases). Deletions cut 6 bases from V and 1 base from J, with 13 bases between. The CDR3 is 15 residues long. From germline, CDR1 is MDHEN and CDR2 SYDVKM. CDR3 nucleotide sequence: TGTGCCAGCAGCTTTCAGGGAAGGAGCAATCAGCCCCAGCATTTT. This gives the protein CASSFQGRSNQPQHF.

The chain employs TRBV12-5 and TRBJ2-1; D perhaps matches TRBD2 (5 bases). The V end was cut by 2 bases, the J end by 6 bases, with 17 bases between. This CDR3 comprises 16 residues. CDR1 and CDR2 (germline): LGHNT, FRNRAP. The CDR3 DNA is TGTGCTAGTGGTTTGCCTCGCCTAGCAGATCCCAATGAGCAGTTCTTC. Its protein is CASGLPRLADPNEQFF.

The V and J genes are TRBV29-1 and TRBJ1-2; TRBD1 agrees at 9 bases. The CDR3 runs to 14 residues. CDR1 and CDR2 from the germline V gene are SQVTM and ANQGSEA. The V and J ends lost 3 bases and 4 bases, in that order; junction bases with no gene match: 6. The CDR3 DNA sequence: TGCAGCGTTGAGGGGACAGGGAGGGGCTATGGCTACACCTTC. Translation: CSVEGTGRGYGYTF.

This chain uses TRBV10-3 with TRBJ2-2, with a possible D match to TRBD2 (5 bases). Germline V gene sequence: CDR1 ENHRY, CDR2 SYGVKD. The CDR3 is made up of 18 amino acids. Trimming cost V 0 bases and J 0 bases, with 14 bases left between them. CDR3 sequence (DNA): TGTGCCATCAGTGAGTCGAGCGGCGGGCCCACGAACACCGGGGAGCTGTTTTTT. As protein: CAISESSGGPTNTGELFF.

CDR3 loop: CAISRQGDYEQYF. The CDR3 DNA reads as TGTGCCATCAGTAGACAGGGCGACTACGAGCAGTACTTC. The rearrangement links TRBV10-3 to TRBJ2-7; 7 bases match TRBD1. Germline values: CDR1 ENHRY, CDR2 SYGVKD. This CDR3 has 13 amino acids. The V segment lost 5 bases and the J segment 3 bases; nucleotides outside the gene matches: 4.